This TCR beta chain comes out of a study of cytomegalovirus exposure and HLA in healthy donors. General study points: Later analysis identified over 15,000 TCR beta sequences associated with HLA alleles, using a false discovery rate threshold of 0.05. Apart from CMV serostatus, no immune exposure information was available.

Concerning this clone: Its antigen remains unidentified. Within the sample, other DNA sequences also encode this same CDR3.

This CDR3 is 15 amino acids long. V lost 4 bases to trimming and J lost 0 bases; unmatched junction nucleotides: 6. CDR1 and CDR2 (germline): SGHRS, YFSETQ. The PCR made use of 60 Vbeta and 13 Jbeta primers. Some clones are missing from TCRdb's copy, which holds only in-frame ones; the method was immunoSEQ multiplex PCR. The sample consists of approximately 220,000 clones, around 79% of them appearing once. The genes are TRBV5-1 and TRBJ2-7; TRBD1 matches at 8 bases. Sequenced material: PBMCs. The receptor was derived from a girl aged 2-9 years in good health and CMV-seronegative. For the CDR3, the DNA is TGCGCCAGCAGCCTCGGGACAGGAGTCTCCTACGAGCAGTACTTC. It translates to CASSLGTGVSYEQYF.